By sample fraction, the clone carrying this T cell receptor (beta chain) is medium-sized. TCRdb re-analysed the PCR reads in MiXCR, keeping a single row per CDR3 protein. The data contain approximately 5,200 distinct CDR3 sequences, around an eighth of them singletons. The entry originates in a study of CXCR3 chemokines and chemotherapy response in bladder cancer. Germline V CDR1 and CDR2: LNHDA, SQIVND (reference sequence). The CDR3 has 12 residues. V dropped 5 bases and J dropped 6 bases, with 10 bases sitting between them. The sequence was obtained from a human donor with bladder cancer that responded to neoadjuvant chemotherapy. Collection of the sample occurred from a patient whose treatment included neoadjuvant chemotherapy. The chain carries TRBV19 and TRBJ1-1, with D uncertain. The CDR3 DNA reads TGTGCCAGTAGTTCCTTCCGGGCTGAAGCTTTCTTT. It encodes CASSSFRAEAFF.